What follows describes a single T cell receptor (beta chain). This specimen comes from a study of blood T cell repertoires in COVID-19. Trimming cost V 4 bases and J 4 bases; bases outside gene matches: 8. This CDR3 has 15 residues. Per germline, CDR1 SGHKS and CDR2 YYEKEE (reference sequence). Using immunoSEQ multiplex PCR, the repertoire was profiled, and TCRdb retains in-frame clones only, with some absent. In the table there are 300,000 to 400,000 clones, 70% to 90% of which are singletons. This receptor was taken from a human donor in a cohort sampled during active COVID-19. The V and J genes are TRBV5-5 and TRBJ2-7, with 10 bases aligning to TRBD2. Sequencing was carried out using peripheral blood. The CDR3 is CASSGGGTSEYEQYF. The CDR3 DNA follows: TGTGCCAGCAGCGGGGGAGGGACTAGCGAGTACGAGCAGTACTTC.